What follows is one T cell receptor beta chain and its context. The repertoire was sequenced with immunoSEQ multiplex PCR; TCRdb's copy has only in-frame clones and lacks some. The sample has about 5,000 clones, roughly 89% seen once. The data belong to a study of chemoradiotherapy in HPV16-positive cancers. Repertoires were sampled repeatedly during chemoradiotherapy. This CDR3 comprises 15 residues. Trimming took 6 bases from V and 4 from J; bases not matched to a gene: 5. Germline V gene data show CDR1 as ENHRY and CDR2 as SYGVKD. The specimen was tumor tissue, collected from a patient who underwent chemoradiotherapy. This chain joins TRBV10-3 and TRBJ2-3, with TRBD1 matching 12 bases. The TCR comes from a human donor with HPV-associated anogenital cancer. CDR3 DNA: TGTGCCATCAGCCCCGGGACAGGGGGCGCAGATACGCAGTATTTT. Amino acids: CAISPGTGGADTQYF.